Below are 24 T cell receptor beta chains sequenced from a single sample in a study of neurological immune-mediated disorders. Time point given: longitudinal time-point 1 (baseline). TCRdb independently ran MiXCR on the 5' RACE reads; one entry per CDR3 protein. The sample records 55,000 to 75,000 distinct CDR3 sequences, about an eighth being singletons. Source material: PBMCs. All receptors come from a female donor with HTLV-1-associated myelopathy (HAM/TSP).

There are many counts of this clonotype. The rearrangement links TRBV9 to TRBJ1-2; D is unresolved. V lost 0 bases and J lost 5, with 11 bases in between. The CDR3 sequence is 14 residues long. CDR1 and CDR2 (germline): SGDLS, YYNGEE. The CDR3 DNA sequence: TGTGCCAGCAGCGTAGATATCGGGATTTATGGCTACACCTTC. Translating gives CASSVDIGIYGYTF.

Many counts were recorded for this clonotype. The chain combines TRBV9 with TRBJ1-1; TRBD1 agrees at 7 bases. The CDR3 sequence is 14 residues long. Germline CDR1 is SGDLS and CDR2 is YYNGEE. With 3 bases clipped from V and 1 base from J, the junction kept 3 bases outside the gene matches. The CDR3 DNA is TGTGCCAGCAGCGCGACAGGGCAGAACACTGAAGCTTTCTTT. Translating it yields CASSATGQNTEAFF.

J is TRBJ2-7 and V is TRBV11-2; D may be TRBD2 (6 bases). V dropped 0 bases and J dropped 11 bases, with 23 bases sitting between them. Germline V gene lookup returns CDR1 SGHAT and CDR2 FQNNGV. The CDR3 has 16 residues. The CDR3 loop reads CASSLDRGRGTYAKYF. CDR3 nucleotide sequence: TGTGCCAGCAGCTTAGATAGGGGACGGGGGACCTACGCGAAGTACTTC.

This rearrangement joins TRBV7-9 to TRBJ2-5; D not certain. CDR1 is SEHNR and CDR2 is FQNEAQ in the germline V gene (reference sequence). The CDR3 has 14 amino acids. V was clipped by 5 bases and J by 4 bases, with 14 bases between them. The CDR3 nucleotides are TGTGCCAGCAGCGGCAGGTTGTCCACAGAGACCCAGTACTTC. It is translated as CASSGRLSTETQYF.

In its sample, this clonotype was seen many times. J is TRBJ1-6 and V is TRBV6-6; D is possibly TRBD1 (5 bases). This CDR3 spans 19 amino acids. Germline-derived CDR1 and CDR2 are MNHNY and SVGAGI (reference sequence). V lost 5 bases and J 6 bases, leaving 26 bases between the germline ends. CDR3 sequence: CASSILRGNYWWVNSPLHF. CDR3 nucleotides: TGTGCCAGCAGTATTCTCCGGGGGAACTATTGGTGGGTTAATTCACCCCTCCACTTT.

This clonotype was picked up a small number of times. This rearrangement joins TRBV19 to TRBJ2-3; D perhaps matches TRBD1 (5 bases). The CDR3 runs to 16 residues. Trimming removed 6 bases from V and 2 bases from J, with 18 bases in between. Germline CDR1 is LNHDA and CDR2 is SQIVND (reference sequence). CDR3 in DNA: TGTGCCAGTAGCCCCTGGGGCCTAGGGTTCACAGATACGCAGTATTTT. It translates to CASSPWGLGFTDTQYF. Variable domain in full (rest from reference TRBV19 and TRBJ2-3): DGGITQSPKYLFRKEGQNVTLSCEQNLNHDAMYWYRQDPGQGLRLIYYSQIVNDFQKGDIAEGYSVSREKKESFPLTVTSAQKNPTAFYLCASSPWGLGFTDTQYFGPGTRLTVL.

This clonotype has at least ten counts. The V and J genes are TRBV12-3 or TRBV12-4 and TRBJ2-7; possible D gene TRBD1, 6 bases. Between the trimmed V and J ends, which lost 3 bases and 12 bases, there was a span of 15 bases. This CDR3 spans 12 amino acids. CDR3 DNA sequence: TGTGCCAGCAGTTTCGAGGTAGGGGGTTCGTACTTC. This encodes CASSFEVGGSYF.

This clonotype was counted ten times or more. The chain has TRBV20-1 and TRBJ2-7; perhaps D is TRBD1 or TRBD2 (6 bases each). The CDR3 spans 16 residues. Germline V CDR1 and CDR2: DFQATT, SNEGSKA (reference sequence). Trimming left V 6 bases short and J 5 bases short, with 26 bases between. The CDR3 is CSARAFSGANPDEQYF. CDR3 DNA sequence: TGCAGTGCCCGTGCTTTTTCGGGGGCTAACCCTGACGAGCAGTACTTC.

This clonotype was counted between two and nine times. The chain has TRBV20-1 and TRBJ2-3; no clear D. This CDR3 contains 14 residues. The V end lost 5 bases, the J end lost 1 base, and 13 bases lay between the germline ends. Germline-derived CDR1 and CDR2 are DFQATT and SNEGSKA (reference sequence). CDR3 in DNA: TGCAGTGCTTCCTTAGGGATGGGCACAGATACGCAGTATTTT. The encoded protein is CSASLGMGTDTQYF.

This chain connects TRBV10-3 to TRBJ2-1; the match to TRBD2 covers 16 bases. The J segment lost 8 bases and the V segment lost 10 bases, leaving 20 bases of the junction unmatched. In germline, CDR1 is ENHRY, CDR2 SYGVKD. The CDR3 has 19 residues. The CDR3 DNA is TGTGCCACAGGGGAGTCGCCGGGACTAGCGGGGGGGCCCGTCGATGAGCAGTTCTTC. It specifies CATGESPGLAGGPVDEQFF.

The rearrangement joins TRBV14 to TRBJ1-4; no firm D call. Per germline, CDR1 SGHDN and CDR2 FVKESK. This CDR3 is 15 amino acids long. Trimming cost V 4 bases and J 0 bases, with 9 bases left between them. CDR3 residues: CASSLLASTNEKLFF. The CDR3 DNA reads as TGTGCCAGCAGCCTATTGGCGTCAACTAATGAAAAACTGTTTTTT.

By share, this clonotype counts as medium-sized. The rearrangement joins TRBV5-1 to TRBJ2-2; unclear D gene. The CDR3 runs 13 residues. V gave up 3 bases and J gave up 5 bases, with 8 bases separating them. The germline gives CDR1 SGHRS, CDR2 YFSETQ. CDR3 sequence: CASSSWQTGELFF. CDR3 bases: TGCGCCAGCAGCTCATGGCAAACCGGGGAGCTGTTTTTT.

This clonotype came up many times. The chain couples TRBV28 to TRBJ1-2; tentatively, D is TRBD1 (5 bases). The germline V and J ends were trimmed by 5 bases and 7 bases, with 11 bases remaining between them. CDR1 MDHEN and CDR2 SYDVKM come from the germline V gene. The CDR3 loop spans 12 amino acids. In nucleotides, the CDR3 is TGTGCCAGCAGTCTGACAGCTTTTGGCTACACCTTC. It codes for CASSLTAFGYTF.

To note about this clonotype: Given a much more abundant clone one base away, this may be a read error. V usage is TRBV15 and J usage is TRBJ2-5; D ambiguous. The germline V gene encodes CDR1 LNHNV and CDR2 YYDKDF (reference sequence). The CDR3 has 12 amino acids. CDR3 nucleotides: TGTGACACCAGCTCCCGACAAGAGACCCAGTACTTC. Translated: CDTSSRQETQYF.

This clonotype was recorded at least ten times. This chain uses TRBV5-1 with TRBJ2-1; tentative D call: TRBD1 (7 bases). Germline values: CDR1 SGHRS, CDR2 YFSETQ. The CDR3 has 16 residues. V dropped 4 bases and J dropped 4 bases, with 18 bases sitting between them. CDR3 sequence: CASSPGRRQGYNEQFF. The CDR3 DNA sequence: TGCGCCAGCAGCCCGGGGAGGCGACAGGGATACAATGAGCAGTTCTTC.

This clonotype was found many times. The chain joins TRBV10-3 to TRBJ2-2; 14 bases map to TRBD2. J was trimmed by 0 bases and V by 11 bases; bases with no gene match: 8. The CDR3 contains 17 residues. Germline values: CDR1 ENHRY, CDR2 SYGVKD. The CDR3 here is CAARTSGGHSNTGELFF. Written as DNA, the CDR3 is TGTGCCGCACGGACTAGCGGGGGGCACTCGAACACCGGGGAGCTGTTTTTT.

This clonotype is a singleton in its sample. A read error may be the cause here, since a much bigger clone is one base away. The chain joins TRBV28 to TRBJ2-1; TRBD2 might be the D (6 bases). The V gene's germline CDR1 is MDHEN and CDR2 SYDVKM. The CDR3 is 14 amino acids. The CDR3 loop reads CAISSTGEPREQFF. The CDR3 DNA reads TGTGCCATCAGTTCGACGGGGGAGCCTCGGGAGCAGTTCTTC. Variable domain in full (rest from reference TRBV28 and TRBJ2-1): DVKVTQSSRYLVKRTGEKVFLECVQDMDHENMFWYRQDPGLGLRLIYFSYDVKMKEKGDIPEGYSVSREKKERFSLILESASTNQTSMYLCAISSTGEPREQFFGPGTRLTVL.

The chain joins TRBV7-2 to TRBJ2-2, with D possibly TRBD1 on 6 matching bases. The V and J ends lost 5 bases and 8 bases respectively, with 21 bases between them. This CDR3 has 16 residues. Germline V gene data show CDR1 as SGHTA and CDR2 as FQGNSA. DNA for the CDR3: TGTGCCAGCAGCCCACGTTCATGGGGGCTCACTGGGGAGCTGTTTTTT. It codes for CASSPRSWGLTGELFF. The full variable domain, in which reference TRBV7-2 and TRBJ2-2 provide the parts outside the CDR3, is GAGVSQSPSNKVTEKGKDVELRCDPISGHTALYWYRQSLGQGLEFLIYFQGNSAPDKSGLPSDRFSAERTGGSVSTLTIQRTQQEDSAVYLCASSPRSWGLTGELFFGEGSRLTVL.

In this sample, this clonotype turned up many times. The V gene is TRBV11-3, the J gene TRBJ2-1, with 7 bases aligning to TRBD1. The length of the CDR3 is 15 residues. V shed 3 bases, J shed 0 bases, and the junction held 2 bases outside the gene matches. The germline V gene has CDR1 SGHNT and CDR2 YENEEA. CDR3: CASSLGQSSYNEQFF. In DNA form, the CDR3 reads TGTGCCAGCAGCTTGGGACAGAGCTCCTACAATGAGCAGTTCTTC.

This clonotype was seen repeatedly, ten times or more. This rearrangement joins TRBV5-1 to TRBJ2-6; no definite D call. The germline gives CDR1 SGHRS, CDR2 YFSETQ. Trimming shortened V by 4 bases and J by 1 base, and 6 bases separated the two germline ends. The CDR3 consists of 14 residues. CDR3 protein: CASSDKSGANVLTF. The CDR3 bases are TGCGCCAGCAGCGACAAATCTGGGGCCAACGTCCTGACTTTC. Combining the CDR3 with reference TRBV5-1 and TRBJ2-6 gives the whole variable domain KAGVTQTPRYLIKTRGQQVTLSCSPISGHRSVSWYQQTPGQGLQFLFEYFSETQRNKGNFPGRFSGRQFSNSRSEMNVSTLELGDSALYLCASSDKSGANVLTFGAGSRLTVL.

This clonotype appeared a single time. The rearrangement links TRBV10-3 to TRBJ1-1; D is perhaps TRBD1 (5 bases). Germline V gene data show CDR1 as ENHRY and CDR2 as SYGVKD. V was trimmed by 0 bases and J by 2 bases, leaving 13 bases between them. This CDR3 is built from 16 residues. In nucleotides, the CDR3 is TGTGCCATCAGTGAGTCGGGAGGAGGGGCTAACACTGAAGCTTTCTTT. It codes for CAISESGGGANTEAFF.

The sample holds one count of this clonotype. The V and J genes are TRBV11-2 and TRBJ1-4, with a weak D call TRBD1 (5 bases). The V end was cut by 8 bases, the J end by 4 bases, with 11 bases between. This CDR3 is 13 amino acids long. Germline CDR1 is SGHAT and CDR2 is FQNNGV. Here the CDR3 DNA reads TGTGCCAGCTGCTGGGACGTTAATGAAAAACTGTTTTTT. Its protein product is CASCWDVNEKLFF.

At least ten counts were recorded for this clonotype. The rearrangement joins TRBV28 to TRBJ2-1; TRBD1 matches at 8 bases. Germline CDR1 is MDHEN and CDR2 is SYDVKM. The CDR3 consists of 14 residues. The junction had 6 bases not matched to a gene; V was cut back by 6 bases and J by 5 bases. CDR3 coding DNA: TGTGCCAGCAGCCCGGACAGGGTGAACAATGAGCAGTTCTTC. This codes for CASSPDRVNNEQFF.

This clonotype occurred many times. This chain connects TRBV28 to TRBJ2-7, with TRBD1 matching 7 bases. The germline CDR1 and CDR2 sequences are MDHEN and SYDVKM. The CDR3 is 17 residues long. J lost 2 bases, V lost 0 bases, and 10 bases had no gene match. The DNA for the CDR3 is TGTGCCAGCAGTTTATGGGATCGCGCAGGGGGTCCCTACGAGCAGTACTTC. Translated: CASSLWDRAGGPYEQYF.